Below, 2 T cell receptor beta chains from the same sample are listed, as sequenced in a study of cytomegalovirus exposure and HLA in healthy donors. 60 Vbeta and 13 Jbeta primers were used in PCR. Using immunoSEQ multiplex PCR, the repertoire was profiled, and TCRdb retains in-frame clones only, with some absent. The repertoire consists of some 200,000 clones, with 81% occurring once and the leading ten covering 3.8%. Sequenced sample: PBMCs. These receptors were obtained from a man aged 50 or older in good health and CMV-seronegative.

This clone came up once. The rearrangement joins TRBV7-9 to TRBJ2-1; TRBD2 matches 7 bases. Per the germline V gene, CDR1 is SEHNR and CDR2 is FQNEAQ (reference sequence). The V gene end was trimmed by 5 bases and the J gene end by 6 bases; junction bases not matched to a gene: 10. This CDR3 has 15 residues. Written as DNA, the CDR3 is TGTGCCAGCAGCGGCCAGGGAGGGCCCGCCAATGAGCAGTTCTTC. Protein product: CASSGQGGPANEQFF. Combining the CDR3 with reference TRBV7-9 and TRBJ2-1 gives the whole variable domain DTGVSQNPRHKITKRGQNVTFRCDPISEHNRLYWYRQTLGQGPEFLTYFQNEAQLEKSRLLSDRFSAERPKGSFSTLEIQRTEQGDSAMYLCASSGQGGPANEQFFGPGTRLTVL.

The gene calls are TRBV15 and TRBJ2-1; TRBD2 agrees at 9 bases. Trimming removed 0 bases from V and 6 bases from J; junction bases left unmatched: 3. The germline CDR1 and CDR2 sequences are LNHNV and YYDKDF (reference sequence). The length of the CDR3 is 15 residues. The CDR3 reads CATSRDYSGGNEQFF. The CDR3 nucleotides are TGTGCCACCAGCAGAGATTATAGCGGGGGCAATGAGCAGTTCTTC.